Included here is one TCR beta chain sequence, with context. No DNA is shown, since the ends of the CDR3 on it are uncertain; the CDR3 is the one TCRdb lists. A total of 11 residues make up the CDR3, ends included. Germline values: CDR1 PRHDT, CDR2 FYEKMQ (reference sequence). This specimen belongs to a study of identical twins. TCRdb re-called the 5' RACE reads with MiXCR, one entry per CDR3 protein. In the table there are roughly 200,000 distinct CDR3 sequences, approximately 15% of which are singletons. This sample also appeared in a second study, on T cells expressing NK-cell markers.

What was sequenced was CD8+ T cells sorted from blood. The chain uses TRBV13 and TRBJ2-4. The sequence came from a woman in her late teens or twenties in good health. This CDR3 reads CASSSSHIQYF.